This T cell receptor beta chain was sequenced during a study of PD-1 blockade in classical Hodgkin lymphoma. General study results and limits: Why the repertoires differ is still unclear, perhaps disease activity or prior therapy. Newly diagnosed patients were reported to start with lower TCR diversity than healthy donors. Researchers reported that CD4+ TCR diversity, though not CD8+, rose significantly by C4D1.

There was relapse after autologous stem cell transplantation in every patient, and there was variation in brentuximab vedotin exposure. This clone was seen once. Antigen unknown. The germline CDR1 and CDR2 sequences are GTSNPN and SVGIG (reference sequence). V lost 5 bases and J lost 6; bases outside the gene matches: 14. The CDR3 length is 16 residues. Produced via immunoSEQ multiplex PCR; TCRdb's table is partial and in-frame only. Here the sample spans under 110,000 clones, about 89% being singletons. The receptor was derived from a human donor with classical Hodgkin lymphoma. The chain links TRBV30 to TRBJ2-2, with 8 bases that match TRBD1. Sample: peripheral blood mononuclear cells (PBMCs), taken before the second cycle of nivolumab. CDR3 in DNA: TGTGCCTGGGCTTCCGGGGCAGGGGGCGCCCCCGGGGAGCTGTTTTTT. Translating gives CAWASGAGGAPGELFF.